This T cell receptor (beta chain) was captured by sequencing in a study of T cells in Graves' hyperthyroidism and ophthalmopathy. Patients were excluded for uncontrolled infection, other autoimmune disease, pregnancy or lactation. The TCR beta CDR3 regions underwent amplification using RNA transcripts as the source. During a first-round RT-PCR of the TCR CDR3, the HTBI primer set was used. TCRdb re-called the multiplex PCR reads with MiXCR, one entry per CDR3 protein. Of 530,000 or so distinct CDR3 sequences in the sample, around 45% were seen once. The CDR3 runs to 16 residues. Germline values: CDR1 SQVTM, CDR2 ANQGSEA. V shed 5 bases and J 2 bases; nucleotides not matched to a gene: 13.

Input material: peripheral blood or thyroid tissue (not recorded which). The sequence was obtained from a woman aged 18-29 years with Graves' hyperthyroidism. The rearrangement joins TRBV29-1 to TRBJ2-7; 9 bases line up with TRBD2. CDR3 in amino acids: CSVQTSGQETTYEQYF. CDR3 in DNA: TGCAGCGTTCAGACTAGCGGACAGGAGACTACCTACGAGCAGTACTTC.